The source of this T cell receptor beta chain is a study of molecular identifiers for immune sequencing clone quantification. General study findings and limits: Jurkat TCR RNA spiked in from one cell could reportedly be detected among 900,000 or so naive cells.

This clonotype has a count of ten or more. Its cognate antigen is unknown. Library preparation followed earlier protocols using designated TCR primers. One entry per CDR3 protein, called by TCRdb with MiXCR from the PCR reads. This table holds about half a million distinct CDR3 sequences, around 23% found once. Sorting captured naive CD8 T cells as CD8+CD4-CCR7+CD45RA+. The CDR3 runs to 17 residues. Germline CDR1 reads MDHEN; CDR2 reads SYDVKM. Trimming removed 1 base at V and 0 bases at J, with 13 bases between. This chain joins TRBV28 and TRBJ1-5; TRBD1 is a possible D gene (6 bases). The clonotype was recovered from a human donor in good health. Some libraries in this study had Jurkat cell RNA spiked in. What was sequenced was naive CD8+ T cells from blood, with Jurkat cell RNA spiked in. Subset noted: FACS-sorted CD8+CD4-CCR7+CD45RA+ naive T cells. The CDR3 is CASSLSVRGYSNQPQHF. The CDR3 coding sequence is TGTGCCAGCAGTTTATCGGTCAGGGGTTATAGCAATCAGCCCCAGCATTTT.